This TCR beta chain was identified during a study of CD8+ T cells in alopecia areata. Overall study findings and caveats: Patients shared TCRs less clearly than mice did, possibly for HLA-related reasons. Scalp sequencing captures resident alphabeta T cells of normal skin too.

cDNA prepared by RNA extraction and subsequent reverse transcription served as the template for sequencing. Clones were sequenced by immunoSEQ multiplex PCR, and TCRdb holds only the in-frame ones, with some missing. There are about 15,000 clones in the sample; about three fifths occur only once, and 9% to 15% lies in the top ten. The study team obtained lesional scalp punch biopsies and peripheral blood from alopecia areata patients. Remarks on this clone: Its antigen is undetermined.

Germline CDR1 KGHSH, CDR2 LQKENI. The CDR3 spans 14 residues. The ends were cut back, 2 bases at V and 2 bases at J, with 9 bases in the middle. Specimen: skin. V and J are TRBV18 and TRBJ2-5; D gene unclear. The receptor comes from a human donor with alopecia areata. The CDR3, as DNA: TGTGCCAGCTCACCATTGGAACTTCAAGAGACCCAGTACTTC. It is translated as CASSPLELQETQYF.